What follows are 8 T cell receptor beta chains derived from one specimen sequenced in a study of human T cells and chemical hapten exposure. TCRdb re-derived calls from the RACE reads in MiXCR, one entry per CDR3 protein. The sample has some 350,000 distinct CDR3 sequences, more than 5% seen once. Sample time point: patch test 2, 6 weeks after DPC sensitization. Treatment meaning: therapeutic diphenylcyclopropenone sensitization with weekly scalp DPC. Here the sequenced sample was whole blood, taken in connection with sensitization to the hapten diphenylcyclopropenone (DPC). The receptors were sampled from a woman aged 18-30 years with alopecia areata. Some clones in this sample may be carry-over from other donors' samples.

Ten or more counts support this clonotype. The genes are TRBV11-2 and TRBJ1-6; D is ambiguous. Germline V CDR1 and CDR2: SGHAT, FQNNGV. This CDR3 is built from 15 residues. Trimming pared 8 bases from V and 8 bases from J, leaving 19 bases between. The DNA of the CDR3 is TGTGCCAGCGGGTCTGACCCGCATGAGTATTCACCCCTCCACTTT. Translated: CASGSDPHEYSPLHF.

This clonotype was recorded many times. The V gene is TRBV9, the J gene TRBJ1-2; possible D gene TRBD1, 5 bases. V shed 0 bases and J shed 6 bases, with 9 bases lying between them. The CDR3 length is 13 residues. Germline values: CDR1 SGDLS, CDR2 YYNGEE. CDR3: CASSVVGPDGYTF. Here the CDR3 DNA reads TGTGCCAGCAGCGTAGTGGGACCCGATGGCTACACCTTC.

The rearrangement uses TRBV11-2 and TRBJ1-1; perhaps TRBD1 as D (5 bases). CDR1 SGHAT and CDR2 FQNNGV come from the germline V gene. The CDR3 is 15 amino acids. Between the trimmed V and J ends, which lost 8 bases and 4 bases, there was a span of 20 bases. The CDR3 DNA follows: TGTGCCAGCGGAGCCGCTTCGGGGGTTATCACTGAAGCTTTCTTT. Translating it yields CASGAASGVITEAFF. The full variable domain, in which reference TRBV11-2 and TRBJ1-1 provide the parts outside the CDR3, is EAGVAQSPRYKIIEKRQSVAFWCNPISGHATLYWYQQILGQGPKLLIQFQNNGVVDDSQLPKDRFSAERLKGVDSTLKIQPAKLEDSAVYLCASGAASGVITEAFFGQGTRLTVV.

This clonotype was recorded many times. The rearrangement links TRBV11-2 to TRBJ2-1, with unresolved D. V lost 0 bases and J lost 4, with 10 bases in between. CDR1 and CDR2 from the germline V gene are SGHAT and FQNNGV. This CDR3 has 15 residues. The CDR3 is CASSLDDRRYNEQFF. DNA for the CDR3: TGTGCCAGCAGCTTAGATGATCGGCGATACAATGAGCAGTTCTTC.

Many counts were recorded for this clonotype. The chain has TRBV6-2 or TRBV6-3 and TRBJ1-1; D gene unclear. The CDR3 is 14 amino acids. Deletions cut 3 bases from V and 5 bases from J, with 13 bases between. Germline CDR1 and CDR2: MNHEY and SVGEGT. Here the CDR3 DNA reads TGTGCCAGCAGTTATTTGTTGGGTGAGACTGAAGCTTTCTTT. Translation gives CASSYLLGETEAFF.

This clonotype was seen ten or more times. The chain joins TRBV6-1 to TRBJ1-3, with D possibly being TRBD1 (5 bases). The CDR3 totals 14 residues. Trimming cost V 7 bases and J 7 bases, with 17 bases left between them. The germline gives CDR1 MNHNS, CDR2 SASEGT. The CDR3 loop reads CASTFSTGGNTIYF. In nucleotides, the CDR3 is TGTGCCAGCACCTTCAGTACAGGTGGCAACACCATATATTTT.

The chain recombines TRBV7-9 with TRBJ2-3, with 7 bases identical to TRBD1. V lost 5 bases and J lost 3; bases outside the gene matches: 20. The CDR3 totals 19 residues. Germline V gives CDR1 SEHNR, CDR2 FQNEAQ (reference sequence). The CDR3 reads CASSPARQGINFWTDTQYF. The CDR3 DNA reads TGTGCCAGCAGCCCGGCTCGACAGGGTATCAACTTTTGGACAGATACGCAGTATTTT.

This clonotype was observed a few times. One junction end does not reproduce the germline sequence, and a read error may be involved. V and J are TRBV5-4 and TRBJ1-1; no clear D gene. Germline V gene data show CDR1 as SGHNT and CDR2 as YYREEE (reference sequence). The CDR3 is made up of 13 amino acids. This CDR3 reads CASSQSGNIEAFF. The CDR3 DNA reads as TGTGCCAGCAGCCAGTCGGGTAACATTGAAGCTTTCTTT.